Reported below is one TCR beta chain. Its antigen is not known. The data are from a study of T cell responses to AZD1222 COVID-19 vaccine. Overall study results and limits: Nearly half of unique spike-specific TCRs reportedly avoided B.1.351 and B.1.1.7 mutated regions. Clonal diversity was possibly underestimated; the donors were predominantly white British and more often female.

CDR1 and CDR2 from the germline V gene are MRHNA and SNTAGT. CDR3 length: 13 amino acids. With 7 bases removed from V and 5 bases from J, the gap between germline ends came to 9 bases. Measured with immunoSEQ multiplex PCR; TCRdb has only the in-frame clones, and not every one. Of 150,000 to 200,000 clones in the sample, 80% to 90% are singletons; the top ten hold around 10%. V gene TRBV6-4 combines with J gene TRBJ1-6; D ambiguous. The sequenced sample was peripheral blood, obtained 28 days after the second AZD1222 dose. This receptor was taken from an adult who received the AZD1222 COVID-19 vaccine. CDR3 amino acids: CASKPQHNSPLHF. The CDR3 bases are TGTGCCAGCAAGCCTCAACATAATTCACCCCTCCACTTT.